Listed below are T cell receptor beta chains from one sample, sequenced in a study of CD8 T cells in ankylosing spondylitis. Each CDR3 protein gets one entry after TCRdb re-called the 5' RACE reads with MiXCR. The table shows under 250,000 distinct CDR3 sequences, with about 30% occurring only once. The specimen was blood, either unsorted or a sorted T cell fraction (not recorded which). The receptor set was obtained from a male donor with ankylosing spondylitis or in good health (not recorded which). Each CDR3 is given with its conserved first and last residue. Fields, in order: J gene, D gene, clone size, V gene, CDR3 protein, CDR3 DNA. D genes are given only for firm matches. Clone size is shown for a subset of rows, as once, few, many or a class of expanded clone.

TRBJ2-2 | . | many | TRBV7-6 | CASSRTGTLTGELFF | TGTGCCAGCAGTCGCACCGGGACCCTCACCGGGGAGCTGTTTTTT
TRBJ2-5 | . | . | TRBV18 | CASSPPMGARGRYQETQYF | TGTGCCAGCTCACCACCGATGGGGGCACGTGGTCGTTACCAAGAGACCCAGTACTTC
TRBJ2-3 | TRBD2 | . | TRBV5-5 | CASSLFPSGDTDTQYF | TGTGCCAGCAGCTTGTTTCCTAGCGGGGACACAGATACGCAGTATTTT
TRBJ1-4 | . | . | TRBV20-1 | CSARDTGKPNEKLFF | TGCAGTGCTAGGGATACAGGAAAACCTAATGAAAAACTGTTTTTT
TRBJ2-1 | TRBD1 | . | TRBV10-3 | CAISESKQGPYNEQFF | TGTGCCATCAGTGAGTCGAAACAGGGGCCGTACAATGAGCAGTTCTTC
TRBJ2-5 | . | few | TRBV5-1 | CASSFRSGVLETQYF | TGCGCCAGCAGCTTCCGGTCAGGGGTGCTAGAGACCCAGTACTTC
TRBJ1-2 | . | . | TRBV6-5 | CASSYTTDRATYGYTF | TGTGCCAGCAGTTACACAACAGACCGAGCCACCTATGGCTACACCTTC
TRBJ1-6 | TRBD1 | few | TRBV20-1 | CSAFSTGQRASPLHF | TGCAGTGCCTTTTCTACGGGACAGCGAGCTTCACCCCTCCACTTT
TRBJ2-7 | TRBD1 | . | TRBV6-5 | CASSYRGGGYEQYF | TGTGCCAGCAGTTATAGAGGGGGCGGCTACGAGCAGTACTTC
TRBJ1-3 | . | . | TRBV6-5 | CASSSQGGVSGNTIYF | TGTGCCAGCAGTTCCCAAGGGGGTGTCTCTGGAAACACCATATATTTT
TRBJ2-5 | TRBD1 | . | TRBV12-3/TRBV12-4 | CASSSTWTGGTQYF | TGTGCCAGCAGCTCCACCTGGACAGGGGGGACCCAGTACTTC
TRBJ2-3 | TRBD2 | once | TRBV5-6 | CASSPGLAGVLDTQYF | TGTGCCAGCAGCCCGGGACTAGCGGGGGTCTTAGATACGCAGTATTTT
TRBJ2-2 | . | . | TRBV29-1 | CSAAGNTGELFF | TGCAGCGCCGCGGGGAACACCGGGGAGCTGTTTTTT
TRBJ2-7 | TRBD2 | few | TRBV11-2 | CASSLAASGSYEQYF | TGTGCCAGCAGCTTAGCGGCTAGCGGCTCCTACGAGCAGTACTTC
TRBJ1-5 | . | few | TRBV2 | CASSEAAQGQPQHF | TGTGCCAGCAGTGAAGCGGCCCAGGGTCAGCCCCAGCATTTT
TRBJ2-1 | TRBD2 | . | TRBV9 | CASSKGTSAVNEQFF | TGTGCCAGCAGCAAAGGGACTAGCGCGGTCAATGAGCAGTTCTTC
TRBJ2-7 | TRBD1 | few | TRBV10-3 | CAISDGTVSYEQYF | TGTGCCATCAGTGACGGGACAGTCTCCTACGAGCAGTACTTC
TRBJ1-1 | TRBD1 | . | TRBV12-3/TRBV12-4 | CASRGANRGTEAFF | TGTGCCAGCAGGGGAGCCAACAGGGGCACTGAAGCTTTCTTT
TRBJ2-1 | TRBD2 | few | TRBV7-6 | CASSWSSGSYNEQFF | TGTGCCAGCAGCTGGTCTAGCGGGTCCTACAATGAGCAGTTCTTC
TRBJ2-7 | . | few | TRBV4-1 | CASSQLPGLYEQYF | TGCGCCAGCAGCCAACTACCAGGGCTCTACGAGCAGTACTTC
TRBJ2-1 | TRBD2 | few | TRBV20-1 | CSARAPLGSGGNEQFF | TGCAGTGCTAGAGCCCCCCTTGGTAGCGGGGGGAATGAGCAGTTCTTC
TRBJ2-3 | . | . | TRBV7-9 | CASSKAGSTDTQYF | TGTGCCAGCAGCAAAGCGGGTAGCACAGATACGCAGTATTTT
TRBJ1-3 | . | few | TRBV20-1 | CSARGGQLTRGNTIYF | TGCAGTGCTAGAGGGGGACAACTCACGAGAGGAAACACCATATATTTT
TRBJ2-3 | TRBD2 | . | TRBV5-1 | CASSPGLDDTDTQYF | TGCGCCAGCAGCCCTGGACTAGACGACACAGATACGCAGTATTTT
TRBJ2-7 | . | . | TRBV5-1 | CASSLLGGNYEQYF | TGCGCCAGCAGCTTGCTAGGGGGTAATTACGAGCAGTACTTC
TRBJ2-7 | TRBD1 | . | TRBV5-1 | CASSPTGADQMNEQYF | TGCGCCAGCAGCCCGACAGGGGCCGACCAGATGAACGAGCAGTACTTC
TRBJ2-1 | TRBD1 | few | TRBV5-1 | CASSPTGTGVFHEQFF | TGCGCCAGCAGCCCCACCGGGACAGGGGTGTTCCATGAGCAGTTCTTC
TRBJ2-7 | TRBD1 | few | TRBV29-1 | CSVAGQGLDEQYF | TGCAGCGTTGCGGGACAGGGATTGGACGAGCAGTACTTC
TRBJ2-3 | TRBD2 | . | TRBV5-1 | CASTSSSGVADTQYF | TGCGCCAGCACCTCCTCTAGCGGGGTTGCAGATACGCAGTATTTT
TRBJ1-5 | . | . | TRBV4-1 | CASSQDPISNQPQHF | TGCGCCAGCAGCCAAGATCCGATTAGCAATCAGCCCCAGCATTTT
TRBJ1-6 | TRBD1 | few | TRBV20-1 | CSALPGQNNSPLHF | TGCAGTGCCCTCCCGGGACAGAATAATTCACCCCTCCACTTT
TRBJ1-3 | . | . | TRBV7-2 | CASSFFGNTIYF | TGTGCCAGCAGCTTCTTTGGAAACACCATATATTTT
TRBJ1-1 | . | . | TRBV7-9 | CASSLEDGPEAFF | TGTGCCAGCAGCTTAGAAGACGGCCCTGAAGCTTTCTTT
TRBJ1-2 | . | few | TRBV5-1 | CASSLEQPANYGYTF | TGCGCCAGCAGCTTGGAACAGCCAGCTAACTATGGCTACACCTTC
TRBJ2-1 | TRBD1 | few | TRBV24-1 | CATGQGYNEQFF | TGTGCCACAGGACAGGGCTACAATGAGCAGTTCTTC
TRBJ2-7 | . | few | TRBV20-1 | CSAPQGVRAQYF | TGCAGTGCTCCTCAGGGAGTCCGAGCCCAGTACTTC
TRBJ2-6 | . | . | TRBV7-9 | CASSPAVPGANVLTF | TGTGCCAGCAGCCCAGCGGTCCCTGGGGCCAACGTCCTGACTTTC
TRBJ1-1 | . | . | TRBV9 | CASSVGGGWPTEAFF | TGTGCCAGCAGCGTTGGTGGTGGGTGGCCCACTGAAGCTTTCTTT
TRBJ2-7 | . | . | TRBV7-9 | CASSYRDNPYEQYF | TGTGCCAGCAGCTACCGGGACAATCCCTACGAGCAGTACTTC
TRBJ2-3 | . | once | TRBV24-1 | CATSVTRVDTQYF | TGTGCCACCAGTGTTACGAGGGTAGATACGCAGTATTTT
TRBJ2-1 | . | few | TRBV28 | CASSAPGYNEQFF | TGTGCCAGCAGTGCTCCTGGTTACAATGAGCAGTTCTTC
TRBJ2-4 | TRBD1 | . | TRBV15 | CATSREWQGAIGAKNIQYF | TGTGCCACCAGCAGAGAGTGGCAGGGGGCGATCGGCGCCAAAAACATTCAGTACTTC
TRBJ2-3 | . | once | TRBV5-1 | CASSSSGVDTQYF | TGCGCCAGCAGCTCTTCAGGGGTTGATACGCAGTATTTT
TRBJ2-7 | . | . | TRBV7-9 | CASSPAVDGQYF | TGTGCCAGCAGCCCCGCTGTCGACGGGCAGTACTTC
TRBJ1-4 | . | . | TRBV10-3 | CAISEVREDEKLFF | TGTGCCATCAGTGAGGTCAGGGAGGATGAAAAACTGTTTTTT
TRBJ2-7 | TRBD2 | few | TRBV11-2 | CASSSVWGRGGSYEQYF | TGTGCCAGCAGCAGCGTCTGGGGGCGGGGGGGATCCTACGAGCAGTACTTC